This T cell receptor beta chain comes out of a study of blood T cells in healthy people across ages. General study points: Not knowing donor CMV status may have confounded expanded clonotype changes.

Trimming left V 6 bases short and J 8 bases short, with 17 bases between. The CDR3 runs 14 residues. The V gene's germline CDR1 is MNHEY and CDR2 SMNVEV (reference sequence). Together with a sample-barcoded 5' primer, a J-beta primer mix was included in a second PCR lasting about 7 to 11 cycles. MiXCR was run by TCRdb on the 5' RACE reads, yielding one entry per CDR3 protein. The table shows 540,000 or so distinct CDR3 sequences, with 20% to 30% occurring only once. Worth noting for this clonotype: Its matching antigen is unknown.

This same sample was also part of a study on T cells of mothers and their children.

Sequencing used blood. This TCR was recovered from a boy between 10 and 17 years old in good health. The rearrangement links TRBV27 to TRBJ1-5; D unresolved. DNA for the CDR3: TGTGCCAGCAGCCCCTATGTCCGTGGCGAGCCCCAGCATTTT. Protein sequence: CASSPYVRGEPQHF.